This T cell receptor (beta chain) was profiled in a study of T cell responses to AZD1222 COVID-19 vaccine. Here immunoSEQ multiplex PCR was the method, and the copy in TCRdb shows in-frame clones only, minus some. The sample shows 130,000 or so clones, roughly nine tenths of them seen only once. CDR3 size: 15 residues. Trimming removed 3 bases at V and 0 bases at J, with 11 bases between. Germline-derived CDR1 and CDR2 are KGHSH and LQKENI. The material sequenced was peripheral blood, taken 28 days after the second AZD1222 dose. J is TRBJ1-1 and V is TRBV18, with D possibly TRBD1 on 5 matching bases. This clonotype originated in an adult who received the AZD1222 COVID-19 vaccine. CDR3 region: CASSPPTVMNTEAFF. The CDR3, as DNA: TGTGCCAGCTCACCCCCGACAGTGATGAACACTGAAGCTTTCTTT.